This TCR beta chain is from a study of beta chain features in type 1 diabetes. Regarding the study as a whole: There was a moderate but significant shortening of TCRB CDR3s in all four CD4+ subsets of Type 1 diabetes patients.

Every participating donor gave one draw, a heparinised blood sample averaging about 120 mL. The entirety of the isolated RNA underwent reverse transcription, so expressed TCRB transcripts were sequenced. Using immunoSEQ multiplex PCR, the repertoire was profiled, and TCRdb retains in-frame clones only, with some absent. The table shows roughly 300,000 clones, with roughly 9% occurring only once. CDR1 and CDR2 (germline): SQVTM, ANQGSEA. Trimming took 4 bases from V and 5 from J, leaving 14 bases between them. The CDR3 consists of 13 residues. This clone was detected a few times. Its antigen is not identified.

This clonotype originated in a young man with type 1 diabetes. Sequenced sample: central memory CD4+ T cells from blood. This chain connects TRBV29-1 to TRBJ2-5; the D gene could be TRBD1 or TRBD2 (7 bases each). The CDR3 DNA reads TGCAGCGTTGTAAGACAGGGAGGGGAGACCCAGTACTTC. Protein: CSVVRQGGETQYF.